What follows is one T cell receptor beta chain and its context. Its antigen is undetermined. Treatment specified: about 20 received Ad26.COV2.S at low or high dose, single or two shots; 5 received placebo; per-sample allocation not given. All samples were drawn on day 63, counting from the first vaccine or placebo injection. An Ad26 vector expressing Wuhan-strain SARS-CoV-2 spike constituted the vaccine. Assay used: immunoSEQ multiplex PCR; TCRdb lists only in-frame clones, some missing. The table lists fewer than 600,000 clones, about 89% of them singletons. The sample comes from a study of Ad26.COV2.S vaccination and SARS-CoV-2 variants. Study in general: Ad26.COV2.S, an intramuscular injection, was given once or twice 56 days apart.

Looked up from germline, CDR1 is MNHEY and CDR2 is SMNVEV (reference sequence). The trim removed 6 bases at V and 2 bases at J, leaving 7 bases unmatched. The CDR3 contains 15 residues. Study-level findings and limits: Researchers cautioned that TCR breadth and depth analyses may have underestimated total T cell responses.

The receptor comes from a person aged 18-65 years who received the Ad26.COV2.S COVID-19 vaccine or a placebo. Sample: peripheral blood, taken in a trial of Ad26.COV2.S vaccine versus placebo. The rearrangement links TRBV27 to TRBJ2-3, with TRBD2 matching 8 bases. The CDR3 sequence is CASSSSGSYTDTQYF. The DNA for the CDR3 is TGTGCCAGCAGCTCCAGCGGGAGTTACACAGATACGCAGTATTTT.